This T cell receptor (beta chain) originates from a study of CD8+CD57+ T cells in acquired aplastic anemia. Overall study findings and caveats: Overlapping CD8+ CDR3 repertoires of patients and controls contained twenty-nine shared sequences.

Germline lookup yields CDR1 DFQATT and CDR2 SNEGSKA (reference sequence). V was cut by 1 base and J by 8 bases, with 15 bases left in between. This CDR3 is 14 amino acids long. In patients chosen for sequencing, flow cytometry had shown CD8+CD57+ cell expansion. In its sample, this clonotype was seen many times. The antigen remains undetermined. TCR beta VDJ and CDR3 were profiled, and genomic DNA was the template. From the reads, TCRdb called clonotypes with MiXCR, one entry per CDR3 protein. The repertoire holds about 160,000 distinct CDR3 sequences, with around 48% as singletons. Sequencing was carried out using sorted CD4+, CD8+, or CD8+CD57+ T cells (not recorded which) from PBMCs. The chain is built from TRBV20-1 and TRBJ2-1, with D perhaps matching TRBD1 or TRBD2 (5 bases each). The receptor comes from a human donor with aplastic anemia. CDR3 nucleotide sequence: TGCAGTGCTAGAGGGGGGATTTCACTCGATGAGCAGTTCTTC. Its protein is CSARGGISLDEQFF.